These 3 T cell receptor beta chains originate from one sample sequenced in a study of CD8 T cells in Susac syndrome. With random hexamers, 0.5 to 1 ug RNA was reverse transcribed. TCRdb re-called the immunoSEQ multiplex PCR reads through MiXCR, storing one row per CDR3 protein. The sample carries around 140,000 distinct CDR3 sequences, approximately 95% recorded once. Sequencing was carried out using CD4+ T cells from PBMCs. The receptors were gathered from a human donor in good health.

This clonotype has a handful of counts. The rearrangement links TRBV12-3 or TRBV12-4 to TRBJ2-3; possibly TRBD1 for D (5 bases). There are 14 residues in the CDR3. Trimming stripped 3 bases from V and 0 bases from J, with 7 bases between. CDR3 DNA sequence: TGTGCCAGCAGTTTTGGGGCAAGCACAGATACGCAGTATTTT. Residues: CASSFGASTDTQYF.

This rearrangement joins TRBV6-5 to TRBJ1-3; 9 nucleotides match TRBD1. Germline V gives CDR1 MNHEY, CDR2 SVGAGI. The CDR3 is 20 residues long. The ends lost 0 bases at V and 1 base at J; junction bases unmatched: 13. This CDR3 is CASSYSLPGQGVSSGNTIYF. CDR3 DNA sequence: TGTGCCAGCAGTTACTCCCTACCGGGACAGGGAGTATCATCTGGAAACACCATATATTTT.

The J gene is TRBJ1-1, the V gene TRBV14; D is undetermined. The germline gives CDR1 SGHDN, CDR2 FVKESK. The CDR3 covers 13 residues. Trimming left V 0 bases short and J 4 bases short, with 6 bases between. CDR3 sequence reads: CASSQDWGTEAFF. In DNA form, the CDR3 reads TGTGCCAGCAGCCAAGACTGGGGCACTGAAGCTTTCTTT.